This T cell receptor (beta chain) is from a study of OX40 agonist ivuxolimab in advanced cancers. Study-wide findings and caveats: Some patients without response likewise showed low normalized clonal expansion. Expanded clones belonging to CD8+ T cells outnumbered, on average, those of CD4+.

Only in-frame clones appear in the TCRdb table, and some are missing; sequencing was by immunoSEQ multiplex PCR. The sample carries nearly 20,000 clones, around four fifths recorded once. As regards this clone: Its matching antigen is unknown.

The sequence was collected from an adult with an advanced solid tumor such as melanoma, head and neck, liver or kidney cancer. Sequenced material: CD4+ or CD8+ T cells sorted from blood, taken in a trial of the OX40 agonist ivuxolimab.

The CDR3 DNA sequence: TGCGCCAGCAGCCAAGATCTAAGGAAGGACTACGAGCAGTACTTC. Its translation is CASSQDLRKDYEQYF. The V gene is TRBV4-3, the J gene TRBJ2-7, with unresolved D. CDR3 length equals 15 residues. Germline V gene sequence: CDR1 LGHNA, CDR2 YSLEER. Between the trimmed V and J ends, which lost 0 bases and 3 bases, there was a span of 12 bases.